This is a list of T cell receptor beta chains from one sample in a study of cytomegalovirus exposure and HLA in healthy donors. TCRdb's copy holds only in-frame clones and misses some; the assay was immunoSEQ multiplex PCR. The table shows roughly 350,000 clones, with 86% occurring only once. Sequenced material: PBMCs. The receptors shown here come from a woman aged 18-35 years in good health and CMV-seronegative. Both conserved end residues are trimmed from each CDR3. Each record gives: D gene, clone size, V gene, CDR3 protein. A D gene is named only where the DNA matches it firmly. Some rows have no size entry. The others give once, few or many, or a class for an expanded clone.

- - TRBV4-1 ASSQAPAIGAGELF
- - TRBV19 ASSMMTGGNSEQF
- - TRBV28 ASSLAQEHSYEQY
- - TRBV6-6 ASSREYSNQPQH
- - TRBV9 ASSATGNGYT
- - TRBV5-1 ASSPEGGRPPGYT
TRBD2 few TRBV4-2 ASSQDWGGVGETQY
TRBD1 - TRBV5-1 ASSLQGAQGTEAF
TRBD1 - TRBV29-1 SVAGQASYEQY
- - TRBV6-5 ASSSAYEQY
- - TRBV9 ASSVAGLSFSEQY
TRBD2 - TRBV7-2 ASSLAAAGVADTQY
- once TRBV6-6 ASSPAEYEQY
- - TRBV9 ASSGTVSGTGELF
- - TRBV4-1 ASSQEAGVAGELF
TRBD1 once TRBV11-3 ASSEGQGAGELF
- - TRBV7-3 ASSYHGAGELF
- once TRBV9 ASSVAEDPGTGELF
- - TRBV27 ASSFQSGSNYYGYT
- - TRBV15 ATSSGERDYNEQF
- - TRBV9 ASSVTGGVDYT